The TCR beta chain described here comes from a study of blood T cell repertoires in COVID-19. Study-wide context: Samples of COVID-19 (acute and convalescent) were obtained from the United States, Italy and Spain. Nucleic acid was either cDNA or gDNA, and it came from T cells, B-cell-depleted T cells, or PBMCs.

In the source study's methods: Reference gene primer amplification in the assay estimated nucleated cell counts. TCRdb's copy holds only in-frame clones and misses some; the assay was immunoSEQ multiplex PCR. The V and J calls and the clone size are those of that table, but D and trimming were determined from the DNA. The profile shows under 70,000 clones, roughly 91% of them singletons. The sample consisted of peripheral blood. This clonotype was obtained from a woman aged 18-30 years with acute or convalescent COVID-19.

CDR3 nucleotide sequence: TGTGCCAGCAGCCCCGACAGGGACACTGAAGCTTTCTTT. Its protein product is CASSPDRDTEAFF. The chain employs TRBV6-2 or TRBV6-3 and TRBJ1-1; 7 nucleotides align to TRBD1. CDR1 MNHEY and CDR2 SVGEGT come from the germline V gene. The CDR3 spans 13 residues. V lost 6 bases and J lost 3; bases outside the gene matches: 4.